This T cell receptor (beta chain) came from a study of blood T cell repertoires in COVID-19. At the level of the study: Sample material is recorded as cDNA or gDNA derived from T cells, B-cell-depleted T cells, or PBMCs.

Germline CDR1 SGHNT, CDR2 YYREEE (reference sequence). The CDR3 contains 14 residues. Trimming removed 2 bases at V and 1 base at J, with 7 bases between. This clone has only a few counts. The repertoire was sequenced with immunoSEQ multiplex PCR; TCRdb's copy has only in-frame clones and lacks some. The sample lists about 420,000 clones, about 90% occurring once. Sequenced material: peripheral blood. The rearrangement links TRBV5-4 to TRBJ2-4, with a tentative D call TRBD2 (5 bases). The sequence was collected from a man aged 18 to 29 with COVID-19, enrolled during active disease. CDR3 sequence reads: CASSFTGAKNIQYF. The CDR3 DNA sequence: TGTGCCAGCAGCTTCACGGGGGCCAAAAACATTCAGTACTTC.